Listed below are T cell receptor beta chains from one sample, sequenced in a study of spatial heterogeneity in lung cancer. In TCRdb, the 5' RACE reads were re-called with MiXCR into one record per CDR3 protein. The sample carries some 15,000 distinct CDR3 sequences, roughly a tenth recorded once. The input for sequencing was PBMCs, taken at surgery. All receptors come from a male donor with early-stage non-small cell lung cancer. The CDR3 runs from the conserved cysteine through the conserved F or W. Each record gives: clone size, D gene, J gene, V gene, CDR3 DNA, CDR3 protein. The D gene is left open where the match is weak. Size values are once, few and many counts, or a class for expanded clones, and some rows have none.

many | . | TRBJ2-3 | TRBV6-5 | TGTGCCAGCAACGGCGCTACTAGAAGCACAGATACGCAGTATTTT | CASNGATRSTDTQYF
. | . | TRBJ1-6 | TRBV7-3 | TGTGCCAGCAGAGCCACCACAAGTTCACCCCTCCACTTT | CASRATTSSPLHF
many | . | TRBJ1-2 | TRBV2 | TGTGCCAGCAGTGAGCCCTTTCTGCCCTATGGCTACACCTTC | CASSEPFLPYGYTF
many | TRBD1 | TRBJ2-4 | TRBV2 | TGTGCCAGCACGGGACAGGGGAAAAACATTCAGTACTTC | CASTGQGKNIQYF
many | . | TRBJ1-1 | TRBV28 | TGTGCCTCCCGGGAGGCAGGGAGTAACACTGAAGCTTTCTTT | CASREAGSNTEAFF
many | . | TRBJ2-5 | TRBV27 | TGTGCCAGCAGTACGGATGCTCAAAAGACCCAGTACTTC | CASSTDAQKTQYF
few | . | TRBJ1-2 | TRBV12-3/TRBV12-4 | TGTGCCAGCAGTTCCGGGTTTGGCTACACCTTC | CASSSGFGYTF
many | . | TRBJ2-7 | TRBV27 | TGTGCCTCCCAGGAGGGCAGGAATGCCTACGAGCAGTACTTC | CASQEGRNAYEQYF
many | . | TRBJ2-7 | TRBV30 | TGTGCCTGGAGTGACGAATGGGACCGTCCGTCCTACGAGCAGTACTTC | CAWSDEWDRPSYEQYF
few | TRBD2 | TRBJ2-2 | TRBV5-1 | TGCGCCAGCAGGGTAGCGGGAGCGGACACCGGGGAGCTGTTTTTT | CASRVAGADTGELFF
many | TRBD1 | TRBJ1-2 | TRBV19 | TGTGCCAGTAGTACTATACCCGGGACAGTCCAAAATGGCTACACCTTC | CASSTIPGTVQNGYTF
many | . | TRBJ2-5 | TRBV15 | TGTGCCACCAGCATCCAAGAGACCCAGTACTTC | CATSIQETQYF
many | . | TRBJ2-1 | TRBV2 | TGTGCCAGCAGTACCAACCCGGCCAGGACTGAGCAGTTCTTC | CASSTNPARTEQFF
many | . | TRBJ2-4 | TRBV29-1 | TGCAGCGTTGGGCAGGCTGGCATTCAGTACTTC | CSVGQAGIQYF
few | TRBD2 | TRBJ2-3 | TRBV20-1 | TGCAGTGCTAGTTCAGCGGGAGTCACAGATACGCAGTATTTT | CSASSAGVTDTQYF
many | . | TRBJ2-7 | TRBV3-1 | TGTGCCAGCAGCAACACCAACTACGAGCAGTACTTC | CASSNTNYEQYF
. | . | TRBJ2-2 | TRBV19 | TGTGCCAGTAGTATAGTGGTCGCCGGGGAGCTGTTTTTT | CASSIVVAGELFF
few | . | TRBJ1-4 | TRBV7-8 | TGTGCCAGCAGCTTCTTTGCAACTAATGAAAAACTGTTTTTT | CASSFFATNEKLFF
many | . | TRBJ1-1 | TRBV27 | TGTGCCAGCAGCCCCGCCGGTCACACTGAAGCTTTCTTT | CASSPAGHTEAFF
many | . | TRBJ2-5 | TRBV2 | TGTGCCAGCAGAAGGGGTACGTGGACCCAGTACTTC | CASRRGTWTQYF
few | . | TRBJ2-7 | TRBV28 | TGTGCCAGCAAGCAGGGATTCGGCGAGCAGTACTTC | CASKQGFGEQYF
many | TRBD2 | TRBJ2-7 | TRBV6-5 | TGTGCCAGCAGTTACGGCGGGGGGGCCGGCGGCGAGCAGTACTTC | CASSYGGGAGGEQYF
. | . | TRBJ1-3 | TRBV5-8 | TGTGCCAGCAGCCGGGGACTGAGCTCTGGAAACACCATATATTTT | CASSRGLSSGNTIYF
many | . | TRBJ2-2 | TRBV5-1 | TGCGCCAGCAGCCTGACATGGACAACGAACACCGGGGAGCTGTTTTTT | CASSLTWTTNTGELFF
many | TRBD1 | TRBJ1-4 | TRBV29-1 | TGCAGCGGTGGGACAGGTCCAACTAATGAAAAACTGTTTTTT | CSGGTGPTNEKLFF